The rows below give T cell receptor beta chains drawn from one sample of a study of CD8 T cells in Susac syndrome. One entry per CDR3 protein results from TCRdb running MiXCR on the immunoSEQ multiplex PCR reads. The profile shows more than 250,000 distinct CDR3 sequences, about 91% of them singletons. The sample comprised CD4+ T cells from PBMCs. The receptors stem from a human donor with multiple sclerosis. Each CDR3 is given with its conserved first and last residue. D genes are given only for firm matches.

D gene: NA
V gene: TRBV15
J gene: TRBJ1-5
CDR3 DNA: TGTGCCACCAGCAGAGATAGGGGACCGCAGCCCCAGCATTTT
CDR3 protein: CATSRDRGPQPQHF

D gene: NA
V gene: TRBV5-4
J gene: TRBJ2-4
CDR3 DNA: TGTGCCAGCCTCCATCTAGCGCAAAGGGGTTTAAACATTCAGTACTTC
CDR3 protein: CASLHLAQRGLNIQYF

D gene: NA
V gene: TRBV29-1
J gene: TRBJ2-1
CDR3 DNA: TGCAGCGTGGAACCGGGCCCCTGGCGCGATGAGCAGTTCTTC
CDR3 protein: CSVEPGPWRDEQFF

D gene: TRBD2
V gene: TRBV20-1
J gene: TRBJ2-1
CDR3 DNA: TGCAGTGCCAAGAGGGGCGGGAGGAGCGGGTTAACAGCGGAGTTCTTC
CDR3 protein: CSAKRGGRSGLTAEFF

D gene: TRBD1
V gene: TRBV11-2
J gene: TRBJ1-6
CDR3 DNA: TGTGCCAGCAGCACTCCCACAGGGGTAAATTCACCCCTCCACTTT
CDR3 protein: CASSTPTGVNSPLHF

D gene: NA
V gene: TRBV5-1
J gene: TRBJ2-1
CDR3 DNA: TGCGCCAGCAGCTTCCGGGCTTACAATGAGCAGTTCTTC
CDR3 protein: CASSFRAYNEQFF

D gene: TRBD2
V gene: TRBV20-1
J gene: TRBJ2-7
CDR3 DNA: TGCAGTGTACCCCTAGCGGGAGGCCGCTCCTACGAGCAGTACTTC
CDR3 protein: CSVPLAGGRSYEQYF

D gene: TRBD1
V gene: TRBV5-6
J gene: TRBJ2-7
CDR3 DNA: TGTGCCAGCAGCCCCGGCACCGGACAGGGGGACTACGAGCAGTACTTC
CDR3 protein: CASSPGTGQGDYEQYF

D gene: NA
V gene: TRBV11-3
J gene: TRBJ1-4
CDR3 DNA: TGTGCCAGCAGCAGCCAGGGGTCTGAAAAACTGTTTTTT
CDR3 protein: CASSSQGSEKLFF

D gene: NA
V gene: TRBV10-3
J gene: TRBJ2-5
CDR3 DNA: TGTGCCATCAGTTTCTCAGGGGTCCAAGAGACCCAGTACTTC
CDR3 protein: CAISFSGVQETQYF

D gene: NA
V gene: TRBV12-3/TRBV12-4
J gene: TRBJ1-4
CDR3 DNA: TGTGCCAGCAGAAGGGTCGGAGAGAGCGGAAAACTGTTTTTT
CDR3 protein: CASRRVGESGKLFF

D gene: NA
V gene: TRBV5-1
J gene: TRBJ1-4
CDR3 DNA: TGCGCCAGCACTTCGGGGCAACCTAATGAAAAACTGTTTTTT
CDR3 protein: CASTSGQPNEKLFF

D gene: TRBD2
V gene: TRBV19
J gene: TRBJ2-1
CDR3 DNA: TGTGCCAGTAGGGAAGAAGCGGGGGGCCCTGTGAATGAGCAGTTCTTC
CDR3 protein: CASREEAGGPVNEQFF

D gene: TRBD2
V gene: TRBV23-1
J gene: TRBJ2-1
CDR3 DNA: TGCGCCAGCAGTCAATCGATCCCCCCGGTGGCTAGCGGCTACAATGAGCAGTTCTTC
CDR3 protein: CASSQSIPPVASGYNEQFF

D gene: NA
V gene: TRBV7-9
J gene: TRBJ1-5
CDR3 DNA: TGTGCCAGCAGCCTGGGACAATATCAGCCCCAGCATTTT
CDR3 protein: CASSLGQYQPQHF

D gene: NA
V gene: TRBV5-6
J gene: TRBJ1-5
CDR3 DNA: TGTGCCAGCAGCTTGATTGGGGACGAGCCCCAGCATTTT
CDR3 protein: CASSLIGDEPQHF

D gene: NA
V gene: TRBV7-2
J gene: TRBJ2-5
CDR3 DNA: TGTGCCAGCAGCTTAGAGGGGCGGACAGCTTACCAAGAGACCCAGTACTTC
CDR3 protein: CASSLEGRTAYQETQYF

D gene: TRBD1
V gene: TRBV7-9
J gene: TRBJ1-2
CDR3 DNA: TGTGCCAGCAGCGATACTGGACAGGGGAACTATGGCTACACCTTC
CDR3 protein: CASSDTGQGNYGYTF

D gene: NA
V gene: TRBV12-5
J gene: TRBJ1-5
CDR3 DNA: TGTGCTAGTGGTTTGGTAGGCGTTACTCAAGCGGGGGGACTTATGGCTGGTCAGCCCCAGCATTTT
CDR3 protein: CASGLVGVTQAGGLMAGQPQHF

D gene: TRBD1
V gene: TRBV7-3
J gene: TRBJ2-1
CDR3 DNA: TGTGCCAGCAGCCGAGGGGGCGGAATCTACAATGAGCAGTTCTTC
CDR3 protein: CASSRGGGIYNEQFF

D gene: NA
V gene: TRBV30
J gene: TRBJ1-1
CDR3 DNA: TGTGCCTGGGGTCACAACCCTCACACTGAAGCTTTCTTT
CDR3 protein: CAWGHNPHTEAFF

D gene: NA
V gene: TRBV3-1
J gene: TRBJ2-5
CDR3 DNA: TGTGCCAGCAGCCCATTCTCGGGCCAAGAGACCCAGTACTTC
CDR3 protein: CASSPFSGQETQYF

D gene: NA
V gene: TRBV7-9
J gene: TRBJ1-2
CDR3 DNA: TGTGCCAGCAACCCCGGCGACTATGGCTACACCTTC
CDR3 protein: CASNPGDYGYTF

D gene: NA
V gene: TRBV12-3/TRBV12-4
J gene: TRBJ2-5
CDR3 DNA: TGTGCCAGCAGTTTAGCGATGAGGCCCCCGCGAGGGACCCAGTACTTC
CDR3 protein: CASSLAMRPPRGTQYF

D gene: NA
V gene: TRBV6-5
J gene: TRBJ2-7
CDR3 DNA: TGTGCCAGCAGTTACCCTCCCTATGGCGAGCAGTACTTC
CDR3 protein: CASSYPPYGEQYF

D gene: TRBD2
V gene: TRBV4-2
J gene: TRBJ2-6
CDR3 DNA: TGTGCCAGCACCCCCCGGGCGGGAGGGGACTCTGGGGCCAACGTCCTGACTTTC
CDR3 protein: CASTPRAGGDSGANVLTF

D gene: NA
V gene: TRBV9
J gene: TRBJ1-3
CDR3 DNA: TGTGCCAGCAGCTTCAGGACAGCAAGCTCTGGAAACACCATATATTTT
CDR3 protein: CASSFRTASSGNTIYF

D gene: NA
V gene: TRBV29-1
J gene: TRBJ1-2
CDR3 DNA: TGCAGCGTTGAAGGGCTTGCTAACTATGGCTACACCTTC
CDR3 protein: CSVEGLANYGYTF

D gene: TRBD2
V gene: TRBV4-2
J gene: TRBJ2-3
CDR3 DNA: TGTGCCAGCAGCCAAGGGACTAGCGGGGAAGCGTCGCAGTATTTT
CDR3 protein: CASSQGTSGEASQYF

D gene: TRBD1
V gene: TRBV29-1
J gene: TRBJ2-7
CDR3 DNA: TGCAGCGTGCGGGATAGGACAGGGTTGTTTCACGAGCAGTACTTC
CDR3 protein: CSVRDRTGLFHEQYF

D gene: NA
V gene: TRBV6-2/TRBV6-3
J gene: TRBJ1-5
CDR3 DNA: TGTGCCAGCACGATAGGGAATCAGCCCCAGCATTTT
CDR3 protein: CASTIGNQPQHF

D gene: NA
V gene: TRBV9
J gene: TRBJ2-2
CDR3 DNA: TGTGCCAGCAGCGTAGACCCCCGGCGCGGACGGGACATCACCGGGGAGCTGTTTTTT
CDR3 protein: CASSVDPRRGRDITGELFF